This is a list of T cell receptor beta chains from one sample in a study of T cell clonotyping in hematopoietic cell transplantation. Generated by immunoSEQ multiplex PCR, the TCRdb table keeps only in-frame clones and is missing some. The sample lists around 28,000 clones; roughly 84% were seen once. The sample here was peripheral blood mononuclear cells, taken before stem cell transplant. These receptor sequences come from a man aged 40-49 years with acute myeloid leukemia. Some clones in this sample may be carry-over from other donors' samples. CDR3s include the opening cysteine and the closing phenylalanine or tryptophan. A D gene is named only where the DNA matches it firmly. Rows give clone size only sometimes, using once, few, many, or a class for an expanded clone.

TRBJ2-1	TRBV30	.	.	CAWTRGGGNYNEQFF	TGTGCCTGGACTCGAGGGGGGGGAAACTACAATGAGCAGTTCTTC
TRBJ2-2	TRBV6-1	.	.	CASSEASYGSLNTGELFF	TGTGCCAGCAGTGAAGCCTCTTATGGGAGTTTAAACACCGGGGAGCTGTTTTTT
TRBJ2-7	TRBV5-6	.	.	CASSGAGTPSYEQYF	TGTGCCAGCAGCGGCGCCGGGACTCCTTCCTACGAGCAGTACTTC
TRBJ2-7	TRBV11-3	.	.	CASSISLDLKEQQYF	TGTGCCAGCAGCATTTCCCTGGACCTAAAAGAGCAGCAGTACTTC
TRBJ1-1	TRBV9	.	.	CASARGSNTEAFF	TGTGCCAGCGCTCGGGGGTCGAACACTGAAGCTTTCTTT
TRBJ1-5	TRBV19	TRBD1	once	CASSIGTGSNQPQHF	TGTGCCAGTAGTATAGGGACAGGGAGCAATCAGCCCCAGCATTTT
TRBJ2-3	TRBV4-2	TRBD2	.	CASSQVISLLAGGPEPDTQYF	TGTGCCAGCAGCCAAGTGATCTCCCTACTAGCGGGAGGGCCGGAACCAGATACGCAGTATTTT
TRBJ2-5	TRBV6-5	.	.	CASSYFGGQETQYF	TGTGCCAGCAGTTACTTTGGGGGCCAAGAGACCCAGTACTTC
TRBJ2-7	TRBV6-1	TRBD1	.	CASSESDRSFSYEQYF	TGTGCCAGCAGTGAATCGGACAGGTCCTTCTCCTACGAGCAGTACTTC
TRBJ2-2	TRBV11-2	.	.	CASSLQQGTNTGELFF	TGTGCCAGCAGCTTGCAACAGGGTACGAACACCGGGGAGCTGTTTTTT
TRBJ1-1	TRBV7-2	.	once	CASSFQGGEAFF	TGCGCCAGCAGCTTTCAGGGAGGGGAAGCTTTCTTT
TRBJ1-2	TRBV4-1	.	.	CASSQGVLQGGYTF	TGCGCCAGCAGCCAAGGGGTCCTACAGGGTGGCTACACCTTC
TRBJ1-6	TRBV4-2	.	.	CASSLEDRRIAPLHF	TGTGCCAGCAGCCTGGAGGACCGTCGCATTGCACCCCTCCACTTT
TRBJ1-1	TRBV10-1	.	.	CASSPSRGNTEAFF	TGCGCCAGCAGCCCCTCGAGAGGGAACACTGAAGCTTTCTTT
TRBJ2-1	TRBV29-1	.	.	CSVEFFRDPPYNEQFF	TGCAGCGTTGAATTCTTTAGGGATCCTCCCTACAATGAGCAGTTCTTC
TRBJ2-2	TRBV5-1	TRBD1	.	CASSFEGARTGELFF	TGCGCCAGCAGCTTCGAGGGGGCAAGGACCGGGGAGCTGTTTTTT
TRBJ2-1	TRBV7-9	TRBD1	.	CASSPPPRQGGNEQFF	TGTGCCAGCAGCCCACCCCCGAGACAGGGGGGTAATGAGCAGTTCTTC
TRBJ2-5	TRBV28	.	.	CASRPLGGFEETQYF	TGTGCCAGCAGACCTCTCGGCGGATTCGAAGAGACCCAGTACTTC
TRBJ1-5	TRBV5-6	TRBD1	.	CASSLDRGRFYSNQPQHF	TGTGCCAGCAGCTTGGACAGGGGAAGGTTCTATAGCAATCAGCCCCAGCATTTT
TRBJ2-1	TRBV9	TRBD1	.	CASSPRDRVPYNEQFF	TGTGCCAGCAGCCCCCGGGACAGGGTCCCCTACAATGAGCAGTTCTTC
TRBJ1-2	TRBV5-4	.	.	CASSLQGEITYGYTF	TGTGCCAGCAGCCTACAGGGTGAAATTACCTATGGCTACACCTTC
TRBJ1-1	TRBV6-6	TRBD1	.	CASSAGTGSTEAFF	TGTGCCAGCAGTGCCGGGACAGGGAGCACTGAAGCTTTCTTT
TRBJ2-6	TRBV6-1	.	.	CASSDWNTGANVLTF	TGTGCCAGCAGTGATTGGAATACTGGGGCCAACGTCCTGACTTTC
TRBJ1-2	TRBV2	.	.	CASSVEGGYDYGYTF	TGTGCCAGCAGTGTAGAGGGGGGTTACGACTATGGCTACACCTTC
TRBJ1-4	TRBV29-1	.	.	CSVKKGTTNEKLFF	TGCAGCGTGAAAAAGGGGACCACTAATGAAAAACTGTTTTTT
TRBJ1-5	TRBV6-5	.	once	CASRSTVNQPQHF	TGTGCCAGCAGATCGACGGTAAATCAGCCCCAGCATTTT